The sequence of this TCR beta chain was determined in a study of T cell responses to AZD1222 COVID-19 vaccine. Sequencing used immunoSEQ multiplex PCR; TCRdb keeps in-frame clones, though not all of them. Of some 180,000 clones in the sample, about nine tenths were seen once. The V gene lost 5 bases and the J gene lost 2 bases, with 9 bases spanning the gap. Germline CDR1 reads WNHNN; CDR2 reads SYGVQD (reference sequence). This CDR3 comprises 14 residues. The rearrangement links TRBV10-1 to TRBJ2-2; possible D gene TRBD1, 6 bases. The origin of this receptor is an adult who received the AZD1222 COVID-19 vaccine. Source: peripheral blood, taken 28 days after the second AZD1222 dose. Here the CDR3 DNA reads TGCGCCAGCAGTACAGGGAGTAACACCGGGGAGCTGTTTTTT. It encodes CASSTGSNTGELFF.